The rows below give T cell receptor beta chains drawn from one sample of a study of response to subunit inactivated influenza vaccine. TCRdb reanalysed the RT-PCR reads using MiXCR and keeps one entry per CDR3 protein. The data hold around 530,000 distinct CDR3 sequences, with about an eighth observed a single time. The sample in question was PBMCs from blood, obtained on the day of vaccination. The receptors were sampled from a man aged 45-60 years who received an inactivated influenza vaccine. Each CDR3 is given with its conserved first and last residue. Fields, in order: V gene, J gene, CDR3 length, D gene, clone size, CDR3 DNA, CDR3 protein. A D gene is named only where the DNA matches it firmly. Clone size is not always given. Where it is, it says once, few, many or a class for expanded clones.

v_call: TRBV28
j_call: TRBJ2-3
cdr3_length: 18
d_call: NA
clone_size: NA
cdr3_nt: TGTGCCAGCAGTCCTTCCCCGGGACTGGGAGCGATTGGGTATACGCAGTATTTT
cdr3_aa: CASSPSPGLGAIGYTQYF

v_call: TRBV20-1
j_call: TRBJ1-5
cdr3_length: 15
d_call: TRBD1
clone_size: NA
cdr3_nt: TGCAGTGCTTGGGACAGGGGGAATAGCAATCAGCCCCATCATTTT
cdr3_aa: CSAWDRGNSNQPHHF

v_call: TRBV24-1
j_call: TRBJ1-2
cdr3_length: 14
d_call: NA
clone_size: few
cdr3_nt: TGTGCCACCAGTGACACCATGACAGACTATGGCTACACCTTC
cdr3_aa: CATSDTMTDYGYTF

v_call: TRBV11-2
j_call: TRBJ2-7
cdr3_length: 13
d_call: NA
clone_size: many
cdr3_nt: TGTGCCAGCAGCCCGGTCAGGCGCTACGAGCAGTACTTC
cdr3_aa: CASSPVRRYEQYF

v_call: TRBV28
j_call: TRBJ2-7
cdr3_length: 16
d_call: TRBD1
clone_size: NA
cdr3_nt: TGTGCCAGCAGTTTGTTTTTGGGACAGGGGAACTACGAGCAGTACTTC
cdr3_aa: CASSLFLGQGNYEQYF

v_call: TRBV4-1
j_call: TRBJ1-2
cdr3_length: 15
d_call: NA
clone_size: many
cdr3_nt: TGCGCCAGCAGCCAAGATCCAGGGGCGAGCTATGGCTACACCTTC
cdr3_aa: CASSQDPGASYGYTF

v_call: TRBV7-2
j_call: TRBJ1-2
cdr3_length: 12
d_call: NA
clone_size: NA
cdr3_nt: TGTGCCAGCAGCTTAGCTGGTCTGGGCTACACCTTC
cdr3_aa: CASSLAGLGYTF

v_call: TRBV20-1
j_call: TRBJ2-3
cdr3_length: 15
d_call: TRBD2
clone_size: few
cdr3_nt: TGCAGTGCTAGCTCGGCTAGCGGGGGATCGGATACGCAGTATTTT
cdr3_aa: CSASSASGGSDTQYF

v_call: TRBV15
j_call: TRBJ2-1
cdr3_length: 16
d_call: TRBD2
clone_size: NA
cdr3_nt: TGTGCCACCAGCAGAGCGACTATTAGCGGGATGAATGAGCAGTTCTTC
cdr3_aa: CATSRATISGMNEQFF

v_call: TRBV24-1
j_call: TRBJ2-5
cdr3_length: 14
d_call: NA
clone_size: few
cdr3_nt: TGTGCCACCAGTGACCCGGGCCGGGTCGAGACCCAGTACTTC
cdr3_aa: CATSDPGRVETQYF

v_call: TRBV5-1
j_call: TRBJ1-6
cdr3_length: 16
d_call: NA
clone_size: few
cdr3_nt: TGCGCCAGCAGCTTGGCCGGTGGCAGTCGGAATTCACCCCTCCACTTT
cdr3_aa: CASSLAGGSRNSPLHF

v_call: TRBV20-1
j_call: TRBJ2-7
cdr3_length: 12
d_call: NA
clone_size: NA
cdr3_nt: TGCAGTGCTACGGATATTCTCTACGAGCAGTACTTC
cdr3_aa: CSATDILYEQYF

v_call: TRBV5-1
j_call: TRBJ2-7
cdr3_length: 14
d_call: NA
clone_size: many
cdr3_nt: TGCGCCAGCAGCATTGGAACCGGGATGTACGAGCAGTACTTC
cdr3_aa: CASSIGTGMYEQYF

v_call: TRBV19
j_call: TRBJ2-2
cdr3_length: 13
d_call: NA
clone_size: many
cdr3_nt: TGTGCCAGTAGTATTGGTGGCACCGGGGAGCTGTTTTTT
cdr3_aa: CASSIGGTGELFF

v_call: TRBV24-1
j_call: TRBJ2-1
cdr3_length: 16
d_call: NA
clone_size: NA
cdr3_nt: TGTGCCACCAGTGCCCCAGCTGGCAGCTCCTACAATGAGCAGTTCTTC
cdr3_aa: CATSAPAGSSYNEQFF

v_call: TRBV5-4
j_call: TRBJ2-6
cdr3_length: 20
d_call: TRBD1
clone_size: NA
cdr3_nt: TGTGCCAGCAGCTTGGTTGCAGGGGGAATTAGCAACTCTGGGGCCAACGTCCTGACTTTC
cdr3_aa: CASSLVAGGISNSGANVLTF

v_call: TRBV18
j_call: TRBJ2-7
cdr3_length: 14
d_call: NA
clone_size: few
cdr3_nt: TGTGCCAGCTCACCACAGGTAGGAACCTACGAGCAGTACTTC
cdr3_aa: CASSPQVGTYEQYF

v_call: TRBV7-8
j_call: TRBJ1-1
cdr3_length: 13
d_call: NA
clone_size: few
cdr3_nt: TGTGCCAGCAGCTTAGACCACAACACTGAAGCTTTCTTT
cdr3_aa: CASSLDHNTEAFF

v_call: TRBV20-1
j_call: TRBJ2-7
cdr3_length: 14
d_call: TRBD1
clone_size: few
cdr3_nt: TGCAGTGCTAGAGATTACAGGGGATTCTACGAGCAGTACTTC
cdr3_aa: CSARDYRGFYEQYF

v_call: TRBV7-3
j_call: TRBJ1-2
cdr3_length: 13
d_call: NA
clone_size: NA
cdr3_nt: TGTGCCAGCAGCGCCGGGCCGAACTATGGCTACACCTTC
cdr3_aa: CASSAGPNYGYTF

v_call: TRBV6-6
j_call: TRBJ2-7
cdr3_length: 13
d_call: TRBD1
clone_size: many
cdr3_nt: TGTGCCAGCAGTAAGGACAGGGCCTACGAGCAGTACTTC
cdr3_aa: CASSKDRAYEQYF

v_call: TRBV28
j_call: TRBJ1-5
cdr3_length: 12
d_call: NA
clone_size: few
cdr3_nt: TGTGCCAGCAGTAAACATAATCAGCCCCAGCATTTT
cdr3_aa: CASSKHNQPQHF

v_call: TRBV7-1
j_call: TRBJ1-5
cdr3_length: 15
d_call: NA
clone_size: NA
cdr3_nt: TGTGCCATGAGCTCGGGACTCCGAGGCAATCAGCCCCAGCATTTT
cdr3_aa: CAMSSGLRGNQPQHF

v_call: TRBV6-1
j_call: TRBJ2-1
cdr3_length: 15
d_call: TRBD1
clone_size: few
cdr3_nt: TGTGCCAGCAGAGAACCGGGACAGGGGTACAATGAGCAGTTCTTC
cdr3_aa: CASREPGQGYNEQFF

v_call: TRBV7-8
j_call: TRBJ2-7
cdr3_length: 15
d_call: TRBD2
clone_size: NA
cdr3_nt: TGTGCCAGCGTCGTCTCAGCGGGAGGGCCGAACGAGCAGTACTTC
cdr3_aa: CASVVSAGGPNEQYF

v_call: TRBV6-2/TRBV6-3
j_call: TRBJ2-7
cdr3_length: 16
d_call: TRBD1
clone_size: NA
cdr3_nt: TGTGCCAACAGTTACCCGCCGGGACAGGGGTCCTACGAGCAGTACTTC
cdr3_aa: CANSYPPGQGSYEQYF

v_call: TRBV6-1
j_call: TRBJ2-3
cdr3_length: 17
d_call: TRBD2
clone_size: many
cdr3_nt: TGTGCCAGCACCCCCTTGTTTGCGGGGGGTAGCACAGATACGCAGTATTTT
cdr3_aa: CASTPLFAGGSTDTQYF

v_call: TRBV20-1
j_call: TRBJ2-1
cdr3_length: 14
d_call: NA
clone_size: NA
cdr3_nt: TGCAGTGCCCCGATAGTGGCCGGCTACAATGAGCAGTTCTTC
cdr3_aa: CSAPIVAGYNEQFF

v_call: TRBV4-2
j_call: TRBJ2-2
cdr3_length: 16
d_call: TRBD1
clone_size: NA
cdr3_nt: TGTGCCAGCAGCCAAGACAGGGGGCCGGGAACCGGGGAGCTGTTTTTT
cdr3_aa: CASSQDRGPGTGELFF

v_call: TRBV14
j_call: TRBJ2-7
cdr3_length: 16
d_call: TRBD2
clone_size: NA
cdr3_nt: TGTGCCAGCAGCCAATTCGGTGTGGTAGCGGGCTACGAGCAGTACTTC
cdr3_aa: CASSQFGVVAGYEQYF

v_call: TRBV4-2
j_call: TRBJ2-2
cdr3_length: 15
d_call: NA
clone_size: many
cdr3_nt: TGTGCCAGCAGCCAAGCAGGGGCGAACACCGGGGAGCTGTTTTTT
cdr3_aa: CASSQAGANTGELFF

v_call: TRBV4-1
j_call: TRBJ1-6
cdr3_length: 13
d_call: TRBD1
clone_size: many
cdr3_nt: TGCGCCAGCAGCCTGGGACAGGGGGTACCCCTCCACTTT
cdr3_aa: CASSLGQGVPLHF

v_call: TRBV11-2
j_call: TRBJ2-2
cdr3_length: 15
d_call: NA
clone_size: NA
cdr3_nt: TGTGCCAGCAGCTTAGAGGGGCTAGCAGTCGGGGAGCTGTTTTTT
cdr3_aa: CASSLEGLAVGELFF

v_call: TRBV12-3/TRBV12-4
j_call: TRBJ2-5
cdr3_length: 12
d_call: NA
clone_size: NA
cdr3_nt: TGTGCCAGCCTCGGAGCGGAGTCGACCCAGTACTTC
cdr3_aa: CASLGAESTQYF

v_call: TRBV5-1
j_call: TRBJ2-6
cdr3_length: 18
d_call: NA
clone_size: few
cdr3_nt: TGCGCCAGCAGCTTGGCCGACAGGTCTCAGTCTGGGGCCAACGTCCTGACTTTC
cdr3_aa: CASSLADRSQSGANVLTF

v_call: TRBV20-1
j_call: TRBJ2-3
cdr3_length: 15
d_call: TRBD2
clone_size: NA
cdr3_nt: TGCAGTGCTCAGCTAGCGGGGGCGTTCACAGATACGCAGTATTTT
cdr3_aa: CSAQLAGAFTDTQYF

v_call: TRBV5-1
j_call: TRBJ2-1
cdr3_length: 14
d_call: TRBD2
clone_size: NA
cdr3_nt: TGCGCCAGCATGCAGCGGGGGGGCGTCAATGAGCAGTTCTTC
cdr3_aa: CASMQRGGVNEQFF

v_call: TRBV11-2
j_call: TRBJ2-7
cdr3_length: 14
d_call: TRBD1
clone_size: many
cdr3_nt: TGTGCCAGCACCACCCTCCAGGGGGCTTACGAGCAGTACTTC
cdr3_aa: CASTTLQGAYEQYF

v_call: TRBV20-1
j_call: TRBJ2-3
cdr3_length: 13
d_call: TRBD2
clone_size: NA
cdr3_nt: TGCAGTGCTAAGGGCGGGGGGGCGGATACGCAGTATTTT
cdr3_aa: CSAKGGGADTQYF

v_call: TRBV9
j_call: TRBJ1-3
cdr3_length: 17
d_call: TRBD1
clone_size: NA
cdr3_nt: TGTGCCAGCAGCTCTCCCCTGGACAGGGGGCCTGGAAACACCATATATTTT
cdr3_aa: CASSSPLDRGPGNTIYF

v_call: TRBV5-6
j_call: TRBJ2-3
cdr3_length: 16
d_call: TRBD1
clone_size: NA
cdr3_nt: TGTGCCAGCAGCTGGGGCCACAGGGGGGATCCAGATACGCAGTATTTT
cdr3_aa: CASSWGHRGDPDTQYF